These 3 T cell receptor beta chains came from one sample sequenced in a study of spatial heterogeneity in lung cancer. TCRdb called the 5' RACE reads again in MiXCR, with one record for every CDR3 protein. The sample includes 50,000 to 65,000 distinct CDR3 sequences, less than 10% of them seen just once. Time point of the sample: sample taken at primary tumor resection. No cells were sorted before sequencing. The whole RNA sequenced was extracted from tumor, nontumor lung or frozen PBMC. The sequencing used PBMCs, collected at surgery. These TCRs come from a female donor with early-stage non-small cell lung cancer.

The genes are TRBV15 and TRBJ1-1; D unresolved. Germline-derived CDR1 and CDR2 are LNHNV and YYDKDF (reference sequence). The V gene lost 0 bases and the J gene lost 0 bases, with 11 bases spanning the gap. CDR3 length equals 16 residues. The CDR3 nucleotides are TGTGCCACCAGCAGAGATGGACGGGAGATGAACACTGAAGCTTTCTTT. This encodes CATSRDGREMNTEAFF. The full variable domain, completed using reference TRBV15 and TRBJ1-1, is DAMVIQNPRYQVTQFGKPVTLSCSQTLNHNVMYWYQQKSSQAPKLLFHYYDKDFNNEADTPDNFQSRRPNTSFCFLDIRSPGLGDTAMYLCATSRDGREMNTEAFFGQGTRLTVV.

This clonotype was detected ten times or more. The rearrangement uses TRBV3-1 and TRBJ1-6; D is uncertain. CDR1 and CDR2 (germline): LGHDT, YNNKEL (reference sequence). The ends were cut back, 5 bases at V and 0 bases at J, with 5 bases in the middle. The CDR3 sequence is 14 residues long. For the CDR3, the DNA is TGTGCCAGCAGCGGGAGCTCCTATAATTCACCCCTCCACTTT. Translation: CASSGSSYNSPLHF. Looking up the rest from reference TRBV3-1 and TRBJ1-6 gives the full variable domain: DTAVSQTPKYLVTQMGNDKSIKCEQNLGHDTMYWYKQDSKKFLKIMFSYNNKELIINETVPNRFSPKSPDKAHLNLHINSLELGDSAVYFCASSGSSYNSPLHFGNGTRLTVT.

V gene TRBV29-1 combines with J gene TRBJ1-1; weak D call: TRBD1 (6 bases). The germline gives CDR1 SQVTM, CDR2 ANQGSEA. Deletions cut 6 bases from V and 1 base from J, with 9 bases between. The CDR3 runs 12 residues. CDR3 protein: CSVGHPNTEAFF. In DNA, the CDR3 is TGCAGCGTGGGACACCCGAACACTGAAGCTTTCTTT.